Following are 21 T cell receptor beta chains from one sample sequenced in a study. Amplification of TRBV12-4/TRBJ1-2 clonotypes used adaptor-ligated barcode primers. MiXCR was run by TCRdb on the multiplex PCR reads, yielding one entry per CDR3 protein. The data show 600 to 800 distinct CDR3 sequences, with around 30% seen just once and around 17% held by the top ten. Sequenced material: memory CD4+ T cells sorted from blood. Subset noted: memory CD4+ T cells, CD4+CD45RO+CD25-. These receptors were taken from a female donor with breast cancer.

This clonotype has only one observation. V usage is TRBV12-3 or TRBV12-4 and J usage is TRBJ1-2; D is uncertain. V lost 5 bases and J lost 4, with 14 bases in between. The CDR3 has 14 residues. DNA for the CDR3: TGTGCCAGCAGTACGGGAGCAGACGTCTATGGCTACACCTTC. It yields the protein CASSTGADVYGYTF.

By share, this clonotype counts as medium-sized (0.01 to 0.1%). V gene TRBV12-3 or TRBV12-4 combines with J gene TRBJ1-2; D gene ambiguous. CDR3 length: 13 amino acids. V was pared by 2 bases and J by 8 bases, with 12 bases between. This CDR3 is CASSLWIEAGYTF. CDR3 in DNA: TGTGCCAGCAGTTTATGGATAGAGGCCGGCTACACCTTC.

The CDR3 spells CASSYRDRPLYGYTF. DNA for the CDR3: TGTGCCAGCAGTTACCGGGACAGACCCTTATATGGCTACACCTTC. The chain couples TRBV12-3 or TRBV12-4 to TRBJ1-2; 7 bases map to TRBD1. J was trimmed by 5 bases and V by 4 bases; bases with no gene match: 10. The CDR3 sequence is 15 residues long.

The chain recombines TRBV12-3 or TRBV12-4 with TRBJ1-2, with D perhaps matching TRBD1 (5 bases). This CDR3 region has 13 residues. V was pared by 5 bases and J by 3 bases, with 10 bases between. The CDR3 here is CASSLRQYYGYTF. In DNA form, the CDR3 reads TGTGCCAGCAGTCTCAGACAGTACTATGGCTACACCTTC.

This clonotype is labeled as medium-sized. The chain couples TRBV12-3 or TRBV12-4 to TRBJ1-2; 7 nucleotides agree with TRBD1. V was clipped by 6 bases and J by 7 bases; unmatched bases: 11. This CDR3 region has 14 residues. CDR3 loop: CASSYPGQFSGYTF. The CDR3 DNA reads as TGTGCCAGCAGCTACCCGGGACAGTTCTCTGGCTACACCTTC.

Judged by abundance, this clonotype is large. J is TRBJ1-2 and V is TRBV12-3 or TRBV12-4; unclear D gene. This CDR3 has 11 residues. V lost 3 bases, J lost 4 bases, and 3 bases lay in between. CDR3 DNA: TGTGCCAGCAGTTTGAGCTATGGCTACACCTTC. Its protein is CASSLSYGYTF.

V usage is TRBV12-3 or TRBV12-4 and J usage is TRBJ1-2; D uncertain. The CDR3 is 15 amino acids. Trimming took 6 bases from V and 6 from J, leaving 20 bases between them. This CDR3 reads CASSPMLMTANGYTF. The CDR3 nucleotides are TGTGCCAGCAGCCCGATGTTGATGACGGCCAATGGCTACACCTTC.

In this sample, this clonotype is large. The chain has TRBV12-3 or TRBV12-4 and TRBJ1-2; TRBD1 matches 8 bases. CDR3 length: 11 amino acids. After removal of 8 bases from V and 7 bases from J, the junction contained 3 bases not matched to a gene. The CDR3 bases are TGTGCCAGCCGGACAGGGTCTGGCTACACCTTC. Protein: CASRTGSGYTF.

Within the sample, this clonotype is large. The CDR3 loop is CASSRVRGAFYGYTF. DNA for the CDR3: TGTGCCAGCAGCCGAGTGAGGGGTGCCTTCTATGGCTACACCTTC. V and J are TRBV12-3 or TRBV12-4 and TRBJ1-2; a possible D gene is TRBD1 (5 bases). V lost 6 bases and J lost 4, with 18 bases in between. There are 15 residues in the CDR3.

Sample share makes this clonotype medium-sized. This sequence joins TRBV12-3 or TRBV12-4 and TRBJ1-2; D is uncertain. The ends were cut back, 7 bases at V and 4 bases at J, with 13 bases in the middle. The CDR3 extends over 13 amino acids. CDR3 region: CASTRSGGYGYTF. The CDR3 DNA sequence: TGTGCCAGCACAAGGTCGGGAGGCTATGGCTACACCTTC.

The V call is TRBV12-3 or TRBV12-4, the J call TRBJ1-2; D uncertain. V dropped 4 bases and J dropped 4 bases, with 7 bases sitting between them. The CDR3 spans 12 residues. CDR3 loop: CASSSSPYGYTF. The CDR3 nucleotides are TGTGCCAGCAGTTCCAGCCCCTATGGCTACACCTTC.

The chain recombines TRBV12-3 or TRBV12-4 with TRBJ1-2, with no clear D. CDR3 length equals 14 residues. V dropped 6 bases and J dropped 0 bases, with 11 bases sitting between them. The CDR3, as DNA: TGTGCCAGCAGGGCCAATGGGGCTAACTATGGCTACACCTTC. Its protein product is CASRANGANYGYTF.

The chain is built from TRBV12-3 or TRBV12-4 and TRBJ1-2, with D unresolved. V was clipped by 5 bases and J by 9 bases, with 13 bases between them. The CDR3 is 12 residues long. The chain's CDR3 is CASSTVGVSYTF. The CDR3 coding sequence is TGTGCCAGCAGTACCGTCGGGGTGAGCTACACCTTC.

The chain joins TRBV12-3 or TRBV12-4 to TRBJ1-2; D gene unclear. The CDR3 totals 19 residues. Trimming took 0 bases from V and 0 from J, leaving 20 bases between them. CDR3 in DNA: TGTGCCAGCAGTTTAGCAGAACTGCTTCTTAGTCCGGCTAACTATGGCTACACCTTC. It translates to CASSLAELLLSPANYGYTF.

In its sample, this clonotype ranks as large. This chain uses TRBV12-3 or TRBV12-4 with TRBJ1-2; TRBD1 aligns across 7 bases. CDR3 size: 14 residues. The V gene end was trimmed by 5 bases and the J gene end by 2 bases; junction bases not matched to a gene: 5. CDR3 coding DNA: TGTGCCAGCAGTCCCTTACAGGGGAACTATGGCTACACCTTC. Protein: CASSPLQGNYGYTF.

By share of the sample, this clonotype is large (0.1 to 1%). The chain employs TRBV12-3 or TRBV12-4 and TRBJ1-2; D gene unclear. This CDR3 is built from 13 residues. V shed 4 bases and J shed 2 bases, with 8 bases lying between them. Written as DNA, the CDR3 is TGTGCCAGCAGTTCGACGACCAACTATGGCTACACCTTC. It codes for CASSSTTNYGYTF.

This clonotype was seen a few times. The J gene is TRBJ1-2, the V gene TRBV12-3 or TRBV12-4; 7 bases fit TRBD1. The CDR3 sequence is 13 residues long. Trimming at V came to 6 bases and at J to 1 base, leaving 2 bases not matched to a gene. The CDR3 here is CASSRDSNYGYTF. The DNA for the CDR3 is TGTGCCAGCAGCCGGGACAGTAACTATGGCTACACCTTC.

This clonotype counts as large. This chain links TRBV12-3 or TRBV12-4 with TRBJ1-2, with D unclear. Trimming cost V 3 bases and J 4 bases, with 12 bases left between them. The CDR3 length is 14 residues. CDR3 residues: CASSLMYSFYGYTF. CDR3 nucleotide sequence: TGTGCCAGCAGTTTGATGTACAGCTTCTATGGCTACACCTTC.

CDR3 DNA: TGTGCCGGGAGGGGAGGAGATGGCTACACCTTC. Its translation is CAGRGGDGYTF. The chain has TRBV12-3 or TRBV12-4 and TRBJ1-2; perhaps TRBD1 as D (5 bases). The CDR3 spans 11 residues. Trimming removed 11 bases at V and 6 bases at J, with 13 bases between.

By share, this clonotype ranks as medium-sized. This chain joins TRBV12-3 or TRBV12-4 and TRBJ1-2; 10 bases fit TRBD1. The CDR3 loop spans 15 amino acids. V shed 7 bases and J 5 bases; nucleotides not matched to a gene: 10. CDR3 protein: CASTLRGTGVYGYTF. The CDR3 nucleotides read TGTGCCAGCACCCTCCGCGGGACAGGGGTTTATGGCTACACCTTC.

By sample share, this clonotype is large (0.1 to 1%). The chain recombines TRBV12-5 with TRBJ1-2; possible D gene TRBD1, 6 bases. Trimming shortened V by 4 bases and J by 0 bases, and 12 bases separated the two germline ends. The CDR3 runs 15 residues. The germline gives CDR1 LGHNT, CDR2 FRNRAP. The CDR3: CASGSQDRANYGYTF. CDR3 nucleotides: TGTGCTAGTGGTTCGCAGGACAGAGCTAACTATGGCTACACCTTC.